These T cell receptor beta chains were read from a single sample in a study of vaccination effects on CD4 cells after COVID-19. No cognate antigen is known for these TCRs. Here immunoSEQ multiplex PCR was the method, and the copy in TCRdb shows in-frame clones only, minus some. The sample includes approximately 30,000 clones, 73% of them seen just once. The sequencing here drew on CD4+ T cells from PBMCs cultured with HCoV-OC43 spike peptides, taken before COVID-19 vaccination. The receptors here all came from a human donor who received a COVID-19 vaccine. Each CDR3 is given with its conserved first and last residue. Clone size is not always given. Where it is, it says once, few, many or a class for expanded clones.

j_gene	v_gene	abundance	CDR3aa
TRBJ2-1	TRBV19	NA	CASSTQQGSYNEQFF
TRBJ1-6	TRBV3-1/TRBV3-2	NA	CASSNNSPLHF
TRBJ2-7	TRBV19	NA	CASSIGQANSYEQYF
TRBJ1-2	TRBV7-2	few	CASSLETGHYGYTF
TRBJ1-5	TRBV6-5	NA	CASSGQQNQPQHF
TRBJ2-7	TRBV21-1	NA	CASSKRGARSSYEQYF
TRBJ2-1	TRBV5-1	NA	CASSLVSGPSYNEQFF
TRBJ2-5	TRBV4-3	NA	CASSQSGTSEETQYF
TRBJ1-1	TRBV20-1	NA	CSANIYTEAFF
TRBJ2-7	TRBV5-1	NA	CASSLEAGFSYEQYF
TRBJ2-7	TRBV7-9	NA	CASTSRTGSSYEQYF
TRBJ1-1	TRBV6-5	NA	CASREWANTEAFF
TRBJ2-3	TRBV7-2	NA	CASSSGQGERAQYF
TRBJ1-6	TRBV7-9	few	CASSQSGQGNLSPLHF
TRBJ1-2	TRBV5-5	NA	CASSLGDRGLGGYTF
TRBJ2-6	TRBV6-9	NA	CASTRFELTSTGGLGSGANVLTF
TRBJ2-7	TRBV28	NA	CASSLSTRGKQYF
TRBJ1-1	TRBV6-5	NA	CASRITGEDTEAFF
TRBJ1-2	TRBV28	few	CASSSAGQGYTF
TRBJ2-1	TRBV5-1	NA	CASSVRQGGDGEQFF
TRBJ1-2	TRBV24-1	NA	CATSDGVKSGYTF
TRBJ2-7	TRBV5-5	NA	CASSLTGRGEQYF
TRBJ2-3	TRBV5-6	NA	CASSLADTQYF
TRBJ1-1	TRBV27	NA	CASRLTGDGFTTEAFF
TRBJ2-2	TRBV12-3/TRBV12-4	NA	CASSRGRTGELFF
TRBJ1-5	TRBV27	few	CASSPGTAKNQPQHF
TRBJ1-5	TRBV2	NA	CATGTGVNQPLMPQHF
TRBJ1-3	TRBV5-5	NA	CASSPQTYSGNTIYF
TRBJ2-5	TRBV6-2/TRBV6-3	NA	CASSYIPTDHWETQYF
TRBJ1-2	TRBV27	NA	CASSRDRDYGYTF
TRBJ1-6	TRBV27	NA	CASSLLGAGGSPLHF